This record looks at one T cell receptor beta chain sequence and its context. This clone was picked up one time. Its specific antigen is unknown. No much larger clone exists at a distance of one base, and base qualities are not known. This specimen belongs to a study of cytomegalovirus exposure and HLA in healthy donors (dated 2017 in TCRdb). About the full investigation: An earlier analysis of several hundred of the donors reported 276 Gb of sequence data and 90 million to 120 million unique TCR beta sequences obtained from about 179 million T cells. Besides the first cohort of roughly 660 subjects, a separate validation cohort made up of roughly 120 different subjects was used. The study was designed to test whether signatures of past pathogen exposure could be identified by cataloging public T cell receptors. A later genetic analysis used genome-wide SNP genotypes for 398 of the 666 donors, treating that subset as a discovery cohort. About five DR-DQ haplotypes were treated as single units for association and clustering because of strong linkage in the cohort. A later analysis re-examined previously published TCR beta repertoires from just over 650 donors and added high-resolution HLA genotyping to investigate patterns of TCR occurrence. In the later analysis, no new phenotypic data were used to find candidate immune exposures; instead, reliance was placed on TCR beta sequences and their occurrence across donors. Class I and class II HLA loci were covered by the typing at four-digit resolution. An early release covering more than 500 HLA-typed donors comprised roughly 300 gigabases of sequencing data and 85 million or so unique TCR sequences. Donor age, sex, ethnicity and CMV serostatus were compiled alongside the repertoire data. The study combined high-throughput TCR immunosequencing, statistical association of individual TCRs with disease status, and machine learning to predict cytomegalovirus infection status. Of the roughly 390 genotyped donors, over 70% fell in the genetic ancestry cluster associated with self-reported Caucasian donors. Every discovery cohort repertoire had been produced on one sequencing platform. The number of donors typed differed by locus, with about 620-630 for A, B, C, DRB1 and DQB1, around 520 for DQA1, some 570 for DPA1, and 472 for DPB1. An earlier analysis of fewer than 750 of the donors used high-throughput TCR beta sequencing to judge whether each TCR beta V gene segment behaved as functional or pseudogenic. The T cell repertoires of under 750 subjects were profiled by immunosequencing and related to cytomegalovirus serostatus. Across some 400 genotyped donors of the cohort, an average of about 250,000 unique TCR beta nucleotide sequences per donor were sequenced, and roughly a sixth of those sequences were non-productive.

The method behind the library was the immunoSEQ multiplex PCR assay. A mixture of 60 forward primers for TCR Vbeta segments and 13 reverse primers for TCR Jbeta segments was used in the multiplex PCR. A multiplex PCR assay on genomic DNA amplified the CDR3 region of rearranged TCR beta genes. On the Illumina HiSeq System, the amplified TCR beta libraries were sequenced as 87-base-pair reads. The study's processing was this. A later analysis counted 65 million to 90 million unique TCR beta chains across the 670 or so repertoires, and roughly 9.9 million of these chains were shared by at least two donors. Raw reads were error-corrected and collapsed into unique sequences by a nearest-neighbor algorithm in which closely related sequences were merged to remove PCR and sequencing errors. V, D and J gene segments were assigned by aligning CDR3 sequences to IMGT reference sequences. For a sequence to be retained, a match of at least six nucleotides was required to both a V gene segment and a J gene segment. A rearrangement counted as productive if the CDR3 had no stop codons and remained in frame with V and J, and every other rearrangement counted as non-productive. CDR3 was defined according to IMGT convention as the region running from the second conserved V-encoded cysteine to the conserved J-encoded phenylalanine. The earlier analysis of roughly 590 of the donors excluded sequences that lacked an unambiguous match to a single V gene segment. An earlier analysis of 550 to 650 of the donors classified V segments as functional when productive rearrangements were above 56.7% and as segregating when the standard deviation between donors was above 5%. A statistical classification framework was developed to diagnose cytomegalovirus status using the catalog of TCR beta chain sequences. A later analysis assigned V and J genes by comparing TCR nucleotide sequences with IMGT/GENE-DB human TR gene sequences. A later analysis assigned CDR3 sequences and most-parsimonious VDJ recombination scenarios with the TCRdist pipeline. In a later analysis, every TCR beta chain was defined by the combination of its CDR3 amino acid sequence and its V-gene family, and reads without a unique V-gene family were dropped. As a way to deal with suspected cross-contamination and a sequencing artifact, a later analysis dropped hundreds of nucleotide sequences that were highly shared and had low generation probability. In a later analysis, a clonal expansion index was calculated for each public chain from normalized within-repertoire ranks of inferred template counts. A later analysis computed generation probabilities with a VDJ recombination model fitted to out-of-frame rearrangements, and checked the results against IGoR. Hypergeometric tests were used in a later analysis to score TCR-TCR, TCR-HLA and TCR-CMV co-occurrence, with a repertoire-size bias correction applied to the TCR pairs. In a later analysis, false discovery rates were estimated by permuting HLA or CMV assignments 20 times. A later analysis grouped co-occurring TCRs with DBSCAN, adding TCRdist sequence similarity when clustering within HLA-allele-positive subsets. Repertoires with fewer than 30,000 or more than 120,000 public chains were left out of co-occurrence clustering, as were five repertoires with anomalous nucleotide sharing. TCRdb mirrors the immuneACCESS table, restricted to in-frame sequences. Some clones are absent from its copies; in checked studies, under half trace to an unresolved V gene, and the reason for the others is unknown. The V and J calls and clone size are taken from that table; D and trimming were inferred from the DNA. This sample is represented by some 180,000 clones; roughly 87% of them were singletons. Roughly 0.2% of the sample is in the top ten clones.

What the study reported, not specific to this receptor: While some public TCRs were present in many individuals, most TCR sequences turned up only very rarely across donors. Immune exposure information for the cohort was limited to CMV serostatus. A later genetic analysis reported fewer N-insertions in productive TCRs among donors in an Asian-associated ancestry cluster than the roughly 620-donor mean. According to the authors, the approach could potentially be generalized to other disease states and immunological phenotypes. According to a later analysis, parvovirus B19, influenza, CMV and Epstein-Barr virus appeared linked to several top co-occurrence clusters. V-gene and J-gene trimming of TCR beta chains was associated with a missense DCLRE1C variant in a later genetic analysis, and the association was replicated in an independent cohort. In both the original and validation cohorts, the classifier was reported to diagnose cytomegalovirus status with high specificity and sensitivity. Presence/absence analyses assumed roughly uniform sequencing depth across donors, an assumption that may not hold. In vitro tests confirmed that a few of the cytomegalovirus-associated TCR beta chains recognize cytomegalovirus antigens. When HLA alleles, especially DR and DQ, strongly co-occurred, attributing TCR associations to individual alleles was difficult. In an earlier analysis of 587 of the donors, most TCR beta V segments were observed in productive rearrangements about 90% or about 30% of the time, broadly matching IMGT annotations. The earlier analysis of almost 600 of the donors excluded some 16 rarely observed V segments, including chromosome 9 orphons, because counts were too low. A total of 150 to 200 TCR beta chains were listed by the study as associated with cytomegalovirus. A further reported finding was that TCR beta sequences accurately predicted the HLA-A and HLA-B alleles for most subjects in the first cohort. According to a later analysis, most CMV-associated TCR beta chains appeared to be HLA-restricted, and the HLA associations seemed to be driven largely by CMV exposure. In this cohort, only TCR beta chains were sequenced, and detectable features were limited by the absence of alpha or paired-chain data. Linkage disequilibrium might explain the correlated functional status among segregating V segments, but an unknown experimental factor could not be excluded. Because some donors lacked HLA typing at each locus, the association tests relied only on the typed subset. Some IMGT-functional V segments, including TRBV6-2 and TRBV6-3, could not be distinguished by the 87-base-pair reads and were therefore excluded. A group of highly shared sequence variants was considered likely to be a technical artifact of the sequencing pipeline. In a later analysis, the rate of TCR association differed among HLA loci, with DRB1 alleles having the most associated TCRs and HLA-C alleles having the fewest. In a later analysis, HLA-associated TCR beta chains showed more clonal expansion and lower generation probabilities than non-associated chains that were equally common. In a later analysis, around 15,000 TCR beta sequences were associated with specific HLA alleles at a false discovery rate of 0.05.

The cohort was made up of under 800 healthy bone marrow donors. All cohort members were sampled while nominally healthy, although unrecorded immune exposures were likely present. The donor tested CMV seronegative and was one of the 352 seronegative cohort members. Every donor gave a peripheral blood sample, and the peripheral blood mononuclear cells from that sample were used for TCR beta sequencing. Genomic DNA extraction from the blood cell samples was performed with the Qiagen DNeasy Blood Extraction Kit. The CDR3 measures 16 amino acids from cysteine to phenylalanine. The CDR3 DNA has 48 bases and is translated from base 1. V ends up 2 bases short and J 5 bases short, with an unmatched junction base count of 7. From the germline V gene, CDR1 is ENHRY and CDR2 is SYGVKD.

The receptor's source is a girl less than two years old in good health and CMV-seronegative. The source material was PBMCs. The V and J genes are TRBV10-3 and TRBJ2-3, with 10 junctional bases fitting TRBD2. The CDR3 loop reads CAISELLAGAQDTQYF. The sequence in DNA is TGTGCCATCAGTGAGCTGCTAGCGGGGGCTCAAGATACGCAGTATTTT.